The 9 T cell receptor beta chains listed next were all sequenced from one sample in a study of blood T cell repertoires in COVID-19. Method: immunoSEQ multiplex PCR; TCRdb's copy keeps in-frame clones and lacks some. The table has roughly 100,000 clones, approximately 83% seen once. Sample: peripheral blood. The receptors come from a woman older than 75 with active or convalescent COVID-19.

The J gene is TRBJ2-7, the V gene TRBV9, with 7 bases that match TRBD2. This CDR3 is 15 amino acids long. Germline CDR1 and CDR2: SGDLS and YYNGEE. Trimming cost V 3 bases and J 6 bases; bases outside gene matches: 12. CDR3 loop: CASSAFAGDLGEQYF. The CDR3 coding sequence is TGTGCCAGCAGCGCCTTCGCGGGAGATTTGGGCGAGCAGTACTTC.

A note on this clone: The sample contains more than one DNA sequence encoding this CDR3. This chain joins TRBV10-3 and TRBJ1-5; D not certain. The V gene's germline CDR1 is ENHRY and CDR2 SYGVKD. The CDR3 contains 13 residues. V was shortened by 2 bases and J by 3 bases, with 5 bases between the two germline ends. CDR3 amino acids: CAISERDNQPQHF. The CDR3, as DNA: TGTGCCATCAGTGAGCGGGACAATCAGCCCCAGCATTTT.

CDR3 in amino acids: CASRGGLQYNEQFF. For the CDR3, the DNA is TGTGCCAGCAGGGGGGGGCTCCAATACAATGAGCAGTTCTTC. The rearrangement joins TRBV28 to TRBJ2-1; D is perhaps TRBD2 (7 bases). Germline V gives CDR1 MDHEN, CDR2 SYDVKM. The CDR3 is 14 residues long. Trimming removed 6 bases at V and 4 bases at J, with 13 bases between.

J is TRBJ1-4 and V is TRBV2, with TRBD1 identical over 8 bases. Trimming at V came to 6 bases and at J to 5 bases, leaving 5 bases not matched to a gene. Germline CDR1 is SNHLY and CDR2 is FYNNEI. CDR3 size: 14 residues. The CDR3 DNA reads as TGTGCCAGCAGACAGGGGGAATTAAATGAAAAACTGTTTTTT. Protein: CASRQGELNEKLFF. The variable domain in full, with the rest retrieved from reference TRBV2 and TRBJ1-4, is EPEVTQTPSHQVTQMGQEVILRCVPISNHLYFYWYRQILGQKVEFLVSFYNNEISEKSEIFDDQFSVERPDGSNFTLKIRSTKLEDSAMYFCASRQGELNEKLFFGSGTQLSVL.

The rearrangement uses TRBV10-3 and TRBJ1-1; a weak D match, TRBD1 (6 bases). The V end was cut by 6 bases, the J end by 0 bases, with 11 bases between. The CDR3 loop spans 14 amino acids. The germline V gene has CDR1 ENHRY and CDR2 SYGVKD. CDR3: CAIRQGIMNTEAFF. In DNA, the CDR3 is TGTGCCATCAGACAGGGAATCATGAACACTGAAGCTTTCTTT.

This clone was recorded a few times. The gene calls are TRBV10-3 and TRBJ1-2, with 8 positions matching TRBD1. Germline lookup yields CDR1 ENHRY and CDR2 SYGVKD. After removal of 6 bases from V and 3 bases from J, the junction contained 3 bases not matched to a gene. This CDR3 contains 13 residues. The CDR3 bases are TGTGCCATCAGGACAGGGGCGGACTATGGCTACACCTTC. Its translation: CAIRTGADYGYTF.

The chain joins TRBV4-1 to TRBJ2-2, with 13 bases fitting TRBD2. Germline V gives CDR1 MGHRA, CDR2 YSYEKL. The CDR3 runs to 16 residues. J lost 5 bases, V lost 4 bases, and 4 bases had no gene match. CDR3 in amino acids: CASSLRTSGSTGELFF. CDR3 bases: TGCGCCAGCAGCCTAAGGACTAGCGGGAGTACCGGGGAGCTGTTTTTT.

This chain joins TRBV2 and TRBJ1-2, with TRBD1 matching 11 bases. Trimming at V came to 4 bases and at J to 3 bases, leaving 4 bases not matched to a gene. CDR1 SNHLY and CDR2 FYNNEI come from the germline V gene. This CDR3 is 15 amino acids long. The CDR3 region has the DNA TGTGCCAGCAGTGGACCGGGACAGGGGGACTATGGCTACACCTTC. Protein: CASSGPGQGDYGYTF.

The V call is TRBV5-6, the J call TRBJ1-3, with TRBD1 identical over 8 bases. The CDR3 has 16 amino acids. Germline lookup yields CDR1 SGHDT and CDR2 YYEEEE. V trimming: 3 bases; J trimming: 4 bases; junction bases outside the gene matches: 9. This CDR3 is CASSYLSGQGGNTIYF. CDR3 nucleotide sequence: TGTGCCAGCAGCTATCTATCCGGACAGGGCGGAAACACCATATATTTT.